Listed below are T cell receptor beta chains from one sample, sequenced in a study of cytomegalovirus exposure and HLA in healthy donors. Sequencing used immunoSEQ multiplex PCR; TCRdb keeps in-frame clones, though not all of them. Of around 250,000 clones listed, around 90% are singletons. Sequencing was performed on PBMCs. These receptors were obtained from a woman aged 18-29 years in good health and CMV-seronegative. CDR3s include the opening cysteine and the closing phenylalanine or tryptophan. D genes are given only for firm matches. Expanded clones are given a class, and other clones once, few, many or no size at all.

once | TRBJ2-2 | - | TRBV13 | CASSSAGTSNTGELFF | TGTGCCAGCAGCTCGGCCGGGACTTCGAACACCGGGGAGCTGTTTTTT
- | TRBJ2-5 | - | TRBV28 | CASGRQAQTSQETQYF | TGTGCCAGCGGTAGACAGGCCCAGACCTCACAAGAGACCCAGTACTTC
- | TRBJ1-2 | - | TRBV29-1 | CSVDNRVIDGYTF | TGCAGCGTTGACAACAGGGTAATCGATGGCTACACCTTC
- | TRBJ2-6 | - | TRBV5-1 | CASSLGGSGANVLTF | TGCGCCAGCAGCTTGGGAGGCTCTGGGGCCAACGTCCTGACTTTC
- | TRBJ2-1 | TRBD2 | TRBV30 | CAWSVDRTSGGNNEQFF | TGTGCCTGGAGTGTCGACCGGACTAGCGGGGGAAACAATGAGCAGTTCTTC
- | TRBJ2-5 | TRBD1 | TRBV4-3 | CASSQRGGVGETQYF | TGCGCCAGCAGCCAGAGAGGGGGCGTCGGAGAGACCCAGTACTTC
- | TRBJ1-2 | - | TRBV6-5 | CASSQGPGGGYTF | TGTGCCAGCAGTCAAGGCCCGGGGGGGGGCTACACCTTC
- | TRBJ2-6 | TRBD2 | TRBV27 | CASSFLRLAGTYSGANVLTF | TGTGCCAGCAGTTTCCTCCGACTAGCGGGGACCTATTCTGGGGCCAACGTCCTGACTTTC
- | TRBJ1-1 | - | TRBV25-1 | CASISGEVNTEAFF | TGTGCCAGCATCTCCGGGGAGGTGAACACTGAAGCTTTCTTT
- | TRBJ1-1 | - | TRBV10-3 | CATRREMNTEAFF | TGTGCCACCCGGAGAGAAATGAACACTGAAGCTTTCTTT
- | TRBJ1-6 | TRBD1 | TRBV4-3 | CASSQAPGQIIYNSPLHF | TGCGCCAGCAGCCAAGCCCCGGGACAGATAATCTATAATTCACCCCTCCACTTT
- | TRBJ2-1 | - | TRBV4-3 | CASSQTGLGYNEQFF | TGCGCCAGCAGCCAAACGGGACTGGGGTACAATGAGCAGTTCTTC
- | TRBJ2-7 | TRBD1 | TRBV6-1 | CASSEAGQGSYEQYF | TGTGCCAGCAGTGAAGCGGGACAGGGGTCCTACGAGCAGTACTTC
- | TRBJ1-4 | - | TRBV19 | CASNRVDEKLFF | TGTGCCAGTAACAGGGTGGATGAAAAACTGTTTTTT
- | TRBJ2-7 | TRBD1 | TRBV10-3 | CAISKSDRGVGAYEQYF | TGTGCCATCAGCAAATCGGACAGGGGGGTTGGGGCCTACGAGCAGTACTTC
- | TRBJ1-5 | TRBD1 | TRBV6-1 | CASNRDRLNQPQHF | TGTGCCAGCAACCGGGACAGGCTTAATCAGCCCCAGCATTTT
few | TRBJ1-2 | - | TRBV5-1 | CASSLEVGQVVYTF | TGCGCCAGCAGCTTGGAAGTGGGTCAGGTCGTCTACACCTTC
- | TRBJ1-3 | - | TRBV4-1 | CASSQVVGATNTIYF | TGCGCCAGCAGCCAAGTGGTAGGGGCTACAAACACCATATATTTT
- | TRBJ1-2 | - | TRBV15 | CATSRGYRDYGYTF | TGTGCCACCAGCAGAGGGTACAGGGACTATGGCTACACCTTC
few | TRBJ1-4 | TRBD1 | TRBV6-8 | CASSGGTQGRLNEKLFF | TGTGCCAGCAGTGGGGGAACACAGGGGCGACTCAATGAAAAACTGTTTTTT
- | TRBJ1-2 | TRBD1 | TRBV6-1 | CASSAMTGVGGYTF | TGTGCCAGCAGTGCCATGACAGGGGTAGGGGGCTACACCTTC
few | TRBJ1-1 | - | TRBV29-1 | CSVDTGYTEAFF | TGCAGCGTGGATACAGGGTACACTGAAGCTTTCTTT
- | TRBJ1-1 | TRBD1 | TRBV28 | CASSHPTGTEAFF | TGTGCCAGCAGTCATCCGACAGGGACTGAAGCTTTCTTT
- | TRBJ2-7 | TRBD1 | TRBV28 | CASSFHLLTGTGAYEQYF | TGTGCCAGCAGTTTTCACCTTCTTACCGGGACAGGGGCCTACGAGCAGTACTTC
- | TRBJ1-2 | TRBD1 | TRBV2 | CASSVDRGSGGYTF | TGTGCCAGCAGTGTCGACAGGGGCTCGGGTGGCTACACCTTC
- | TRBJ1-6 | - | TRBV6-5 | CASTGNNSPLHF | TGTGCCAGCACTGGCAATAATTCACCCCTCCACTTT
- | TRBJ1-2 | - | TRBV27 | CASRFGAFSYTF | TGTGCCAGCAGGTTTGGGGCGTTTAGCTACACCTTC
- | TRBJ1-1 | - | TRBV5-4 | CASSLVGTEAFF | TGTGCCAGCAGCTTGGTGGGGACAGAAGCTTTCTTT
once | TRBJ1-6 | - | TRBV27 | CASSLAGTVVNSPLHF | TGTGCCAGCAGTTTGGCGGGGACGGTGGTCAATTCACCCCTCCACTTT
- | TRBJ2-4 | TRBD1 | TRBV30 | CAWSGDRGLNIQYF | TGTGCCTGGAGCGGGGACAGGGGGCTAAACATTCAGTACTTC
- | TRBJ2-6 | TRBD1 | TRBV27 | CASSGDRGRSGANVLTF | TGTGCCAGCAGTGGGGACAGGGGGCGCTCTGGGGCCAACGTCCTGACTTTC
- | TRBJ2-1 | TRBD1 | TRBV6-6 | CASTQRTGSYNEQFF | TGTGCCAGCACTCAAAGGACAGGCTCCTACAATGAGCAGTTCTTC
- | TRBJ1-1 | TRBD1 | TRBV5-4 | CASSLYRGNTEAFF | TGTGCCAGCAGCCTATACAGGGGGAACACTGAAGCTTTCTTT
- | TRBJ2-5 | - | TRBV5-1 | CASSLGSAWETQYF | TGCGCCAGCAGCTTGGGGTCAGCGTGGGAGACCCAGTACTTC
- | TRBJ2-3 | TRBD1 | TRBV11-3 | CASSSRRQGADTQYF | TGTGCCAGCAGTTCAAGAAGACAGGGGGCAGATACGCAGTATTTT
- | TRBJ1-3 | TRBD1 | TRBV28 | CASSPTGTGGGNTIYF | TGTGCCAGCAGTCCAACAGGGACAGGGGGGGGAAACACCATATATTTT
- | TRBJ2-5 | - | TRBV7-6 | CASSLVWEETQYF | TGTGCCAGCAGCTTAGTGTGGGAGGAGACCCAGTACTTC
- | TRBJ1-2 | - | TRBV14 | CASSPPDSPFTPYTF | TGTGCCAGCAGCCCCCCGGACAGTCCCTTCACCCCCTACACCTTC
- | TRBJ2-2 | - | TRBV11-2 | CASSLAGRPKNTGELFF | TGTGCCAGCAGCTTAGCGGGGAGACCCAAGAACACCGGGGAGCTGTTTTTT
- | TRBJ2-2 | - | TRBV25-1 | CASRNTGNTGELFF | TGTGCCAGCAGGAACACAGGAAACACCGGGGAGCTGTTTTTT
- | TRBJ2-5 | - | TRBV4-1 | CASSQSDSQETQYF | TGCGCCAGCAGCCAATCGGACAGCCAAGAGACCCAGTACTTC
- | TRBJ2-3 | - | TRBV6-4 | CASSEGAGGTDTQYF | TGTGCCAGCAGTGAGGGGGCGGGGGGCACAGATACGCAGTATTTT
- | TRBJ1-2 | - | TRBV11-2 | CASSLEGTSKDGYTF | TGTGCCAGCAGCTTAGAAGGGACATCAAAGGATGGCTACACCTTC
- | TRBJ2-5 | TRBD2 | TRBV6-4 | CASSEGGGAAETQYF | TGTGCCAGCAGTGAAGGCGGGGGGGCGGCTGAGACCCAGTACTTC
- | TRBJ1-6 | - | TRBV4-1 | CASSQVTGILYNSPLHF | TGCGCCAGCAGCCAAGTCACAGGGATCCTTTATAATTCACCCCTCCACTTT
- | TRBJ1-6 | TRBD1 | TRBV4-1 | CASSQDRRDSPLHF | TGCGCCAGCAGCCAGGACAGGCGGGATTCACCCCTCCACTTT
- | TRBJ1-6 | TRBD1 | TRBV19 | CATRDRDNSPLHF | TGTGCCACGAGGGACAGAGATAATTCACCCCTCCACTTT